These 30 T cell receptor beta chains were all obtained from the same sample, sequenced in a study of blood T cell repertoires in COVID-19. Only in-frame clones appear in the TCRdb table, and some are missing; sequencing was by immunoSEQ multiplex PCR. The table includes about 62,000 clones, 80% to 90% detected once. Sequencing used peripheral blood. These TCRs come from a woman aged 55-69 years with COVID-19, enrolled during active disease.

The chain joins TRBV6-2 or TRBV6-3 to TRBJ1-1; tentative D call: TRBD1 (6 bases). Germline values: CDR1 MNHEY, CDR2 SVGEGT. The CDR3 runs to 13 residues. The V end was cut by 4 bases, the J end by 6 bases, with 12 bases between. CDR3 in DNA: TGTGCCAGCAGTTCAGTGGGGGCACCTGAAGCTTTCTTT. It codes for CASSSVGAPEAFF.

By frequency in the sample, this clone is large. The chain has TRBV19 and TRBJ1-4, with 9 bases identical to TRBD1. V lost 6 bases, J lost 7 bases, and 3 bases stayed unmatched. The CDR3 has 13 amino acids. Germline V lookup: CDR1 LNHDA, CDR2 SQIVND (reference sequence). This CDR3 is CASSRDRVEKLFF. DNA of the CDR3: TGTGCCAGTAGCCGGGACAGGGTTGAAAAACTGTTTTTT.

This sequence joins TRBV3-1 (or the pseudogene TRBV3-2) and TRBJ1-3, with TRBD1 matching over 11 bases. Germline values: CDR1 LGHDT, CDR2 YNNKEL (reference sequence). The trim removed 0 bases at V and 0 bases at J, leaving 4 bases unmatched. The CDR3 totals 18 residues. The CDR3 region is CASSQDLGQGASGNTIYF. In nucleotides, the CDR3 is TGTGCCAGCAGCCAAGATCTTGGACAGGGGGCCTCTGGAAACACCATATATTTT.

The genes are TRBV28 and TRBJ2-1, with 7 bases lining up with TRBD2. V trimming: 5 bases; J trimming: 0 bases; junction bases outside the gene matches: 1. CDR3 size: 14 residues. Per the germline V gene, CDR1 is MDHEN and CDR2 is SYDVKM. In DNA form, the CDR3 reads TGTGCCAGCAGTCCTAGCGGCTCCTACAATGAGCAGTTCTTC. This sequence encodes CASSPSGSYNEQFF. The full variable domain, its missing parts supplied by reference TRBV28 and TRBJ2-1, is DVKVTQSSRYLVKRTGEKVFLECVQDMDHENMFWYRQDPGLGLRLIYFSYDVKMKEKGDIPEGYSVSREKKERFSLILESASTNQTSMYLCASSPSGSYNEQFFGPGTRLTVL.

This clone was detected only a few times. V is TRBV7-2 and J is TRBJ1-3; D possibly corresponds to TRBD1 (5 bases). V was cut by 4 bases and J by 0 bases, with 16 bases left in between. Germline values: CDR1 SGHTA, CDR2 FQGNSA. The CDR3 has 17 amino acids. The DNA for the CDR3 is TGTGCCAGCAGCTCCTCGGGGACTCAGAGCTCTGGAAACACCATATATTTT. Its translation is CASSSSGTQSSGNTIYF.

This clone was recorded only once. The chain couples TRBV19 to TRBJ2-7; TRBD1 aligns across 7 bases. The CDR3 contains 13 residues. J gave up 2 bases and V 6 bases, and 4 bases lay outside the gene matches. Germline V gives CDR1 LNHDA, CDR2 SQIVND (reference sequence). The CDR3: CASSRQGTYEQYF. In nucleotides, the CDR3 is TGTGCCAGTAGCAGACAGGGAACCTACGAGCAGTACTTC.

The chain couples TRBV6-2 or TRBV6-3 to TRBJ2-4; 9 nucleotides agree with TRBD2. The J segment lost 0 bases and the V segment lost 5 bases, leaving 8 bases of the junction unmatched. This CDR3 is built from 17 residues. Germline CDR1 MNHEY, CDR2 SVGEGT. DNA for the CDR3: TGTGCCAGCAGTCCGGCTAGCGGGGCACTAGCCAAAAACATTCAGTACTTC. This codes for CASSPASGALAKNIQYF.

The rearrangement uses TRBV20-1 and TRBJ2-1; no firm D call. Trimming pared 1 base from V and 6 bases from J, leaving 4 bases between. The CDR3 sequence is 11 residues long. CDR1 and CDR2 (germline): DFQATT, SNEGSKA (reference sequence). In DNA form, the CDR3 reads TGCAGTGCTAGAGTATCCAATGAGCAGTTCTTC. It is translated as CSARVSNEQFF.

The chain couples TRBV19 to TRBJ1-2, with 10 bases lining up with TRBD1. The CDR3 loop spans 15 amino acids. CDR1 and CDR2 (germline): LNHDA, SQIVND (reference sequence). Trimming cost V 11 bases and J 4 bases; bases outside gene matches: 13. CDR3: CAVRDRGRTGYGYTF. CDR3 DNA: TGTGCCGTCCGGGACAGGGGCCGCACGGGCTATGGCTACACCTTC.

The rearrangement uses TRBV5-1 and TRBJ2-1; 10 bases line up with TRBD2. Trimming at V came to 5 bases and at J to 1 base, leaving 12 bases not matched to a gene. The CDR3 contains 18 residues. Germline-derived CDR1 and CDR2 are SGHRS and YFSETQ. The CDR3 is CASSSGTSVIFSYNEQFF. CDR3 nucleotides: TGCGCCAGCAGTTCCGGGACTAGCGTGATATTTTCCTACAATGAGCAGTTCTTC.

CDR3 amino acids: CASSHTGGRTGELFF. The CDR3 DNA reads as TGTGCCAGCAGCCATACAGGGGGTCGAACCGGGGAGCTGTTTTTT. The V call is TRBV6-4, the J call TRBJ2-2, with 8 nucleotides matching TRBD1. This CDR3 spans 15 amino acids. Germline values: CDR1 MRHNA, CDR2 SNTAGT. The J segment lost 5 bases and the V segment lost 6 bases, leaving 8 bases of the junction unmatched.

The CDR3 coding sequence is TGTGCCAGCAGCACGGGACAGGGGAACACTGAAGCTTTCTTT. The encoded protein is CASSTGQGNTEAFF. The rearrangement uses TRBV13 and TRBJ1-1, with 9 bases aligning to TRBD1. Trimming at V came to 5 bases and at J to 1 base, leaving 2 bases not matched to a gene. Looked up from germline, CDR1 is PRHDT and CDR2 is FYEKMQ (reference sequence). This CDR3 region has 14 residues.

The V call is TRBV6-5, the J call TRBJ2-3; D gene uncertain. The V gene lost 5 bases and the J gene lost 5 bases, with 8 bases spanning the gap. This CDR3 contains 12 residues. Germline lookup yields CDR1 MNHEY and CDR2 SVGAGI. This CDR3 is CASSRLGDTQYF. CDR3 DNA: TGTGCCAGCAGTCGGCTAGGAGATACGCAGTATTTT.

The rearrangement links TRBV10-3 to TRBJ1-2; perhaps TRBD1 as D (5 bases). This CDR3 contains 13 residues. Trimming took off 4 bases at V and 4 bases at J, with 10 bases between the two ends. CDR1 and CDR2 (germline): ENHRY, SYGVKD. The CDR3 sequence: CAISGDSTYGYTF. The CDR3 nucleotides read TGTGCCATCAGTGGCGACAGCACCTATGGCTACACCTTC.

This clone came up a few times. CDR3 DNA sequence: TGTGCCAGCATCCTCGGACAGGGTAAAACTAGCGGGAGAGACTCCTACAATGAGCAGTTCTTC. This sequence encodes CASILGQGKTSGRDSYNEQFF. V is TRBV2 and J is TRBJ2-1, with 11 nucleotides matching TRBD2. The J segment lost 0 bases and the V segment lost 7 bases, leaving 20 bases of the junction unmatched. The CDR3 contains 21 residues. CDR1 and CDR2 from the germline V gene are SNHLY and FYNNEI.

This chain joins TRBV24-1 and TRBJ2-1, with 12 bases aligning to TRBD2. This CDR3 contains 16 residues. V trimming: 3 bases; J trimming: 4 bases; junction bases outside the gene matches: 3. CDR1 is KGHDR, CDR2 SFDVKD, per germline. CDR3: CATSDLAGGPYNEQFF. The CDR3 DNA reads as TGTGCCACCAGTGATCTAGCGGGAGGGCCTTACAATGAGCAGTTCTTC.

The J gene is TRBJ1-6, the V gene TRBV18; D is unresolved. V dropped 0 bases and J dropped 7 bases, with 10 bases sitting between them. The germline V gene encodes CDR1 KGHSH and CDR2 LQKENI. The CDR3 covers 15 residues. The CDR3 DNA reads as TGTGCCAGCTCACCACCACGGACTAAAAATTCACCCCTCCACTTT. Translation: CASSPPRTKNSPLHF.

V and J are TRBV28 and TRBJ2-3; 12 nucleotides match TRBD2. Germline V CDR1 and CDR2: MDHEN, SYDVKM. The CDR3 length is 16 residues. J gave up 3 bases and V 3 bases, and 4 bases lay outside the gene matches. CDR3 residues: CASSLTSGRGTDTQYF. CDR3 coding DNA: TGTGCCAGCAGTTTGACTAGCGGGAGAGGGACAGATACGCAGTATTTT.

V gene TRBV6-6 combines with J gene TRBJ2-7; D not certain. This CDR3 is built from 12 residues. V was trimmed by 0 bases and J by 12 bases, leaving 12 bases between them. In germline, CDR1 is MNHNY, CDR2 SVGAGI (reference sequence). The DNA for the CDR3 is TGTGCCAGCAGTTACTCCCCCCTAGTTACGTACTTC. This codes for CASSYSPLVTYF.

The rearrangement links TRBV5-1 to TRBJ2-2, with D perhaps matching TRBD1 (6 bases). V shed 1 base and J shed 1 base, with 8 bases lying between them. This CDR3 contains 15 residues. Germline loops: CDR1 SGHRS, CDR2 YFSETQ. CDR3 in amino acids: CASSLRGMNTGELFF. CDR3 nucleotides: TGCGCCAGCAGCTTGAGGGGGATGAACACCGGGGAGCTGTTTTTT.

V gene TRBV9 combines with J gene TRBJ1-2, with 10 bases identical to TRBD1. The J segment lost 3 bases and the V segment lost 2 bases, leaving 4 bases of the junction unmatched. Germline V gene data show CDR1 as SGDLS and CDR2 as YYNGEE. CDR3 length: 15 residues. This chain's CDR3 is CASSVGGQGYYGYTF. As DNA, the CDR3 is TGTGCCAGCAGCGTGGGGGGACAGGGGTACTATGGCTACACCTTC.

The J gene is TRBJ1-2, the V gene TRBV27, with D tentatively TRBD1 (6 bases). Deletions cut 1 base from V and 5 bases from J, with 20 bases between. This CDR3 is built from 17 residues. Germline V gene data show CDR1 as MNHEY and CDR2 as SMNVEV (reference sequence). This CDR3 is CASSLYDTSGVYYGYTF. The CDR3 bases are TGTGCCAGCAGTTTATATGACACATCAGGGGTCTATTATGGCTACACCTTC.

This clone showed up just once. The chain recombines TRBV28 with TRBJ1-5; D is unclear. The CDR3 has 10 amino acids. Deletions cut 2 bases from V and 9 bases from J, with 2 bases between. Per germline, CDR1 MDHEN and CDR2 SYDVKM. CDR3 sequence reads: CASSLRPQHF. CDR3 DNA sequence: TGTGCCAGCAGTTTACGGCCCCAGCATTTT.

The chain is built from TRBV11-3 and TRBJ2-7, with 7 bases identical to TRBD2. Germline V gives CDR1 SGHNT, CDR2 YENEEA. V gave up 1 base and J gave up 5 bases; unmatched junction bases: 5. This CDR3 comprises 14 residues. This chain's CDR3 is CASSLGGGSDEQYF. The CDR3 nucleotides are TGTGCCAGCAGCTTAGGAGGCGGGAGCGACGAGCAGTACTTC.

This chain joins TRBV3-1 (or the pseudogene TRBV3-2) and TRBJ2-7; possibly TRBD2 for D (5 bases). The length of the CDR3 is 15 residues. Per the germline V gene, CDR1 is LGHDT and CDR2 is YNNKEL (reference sequence). Trimming removed 5 bases from V and 2 bases from J, with 16 bases in between. CDR3 loop: CASSSTTGITYEQYF. CDR3 DNA sequence: TGTGCCAGCAGCTCTACGACGGGGATTACCTACGAGCAGTACTTC.

V and J are TRBV3-1 (or the pseudogene TRBV3-2) and TRBJ2-7; a weak D match, TRBD1 (5 bases). The length of the CDR3 is 15 residues. V lost 3 bases and J 0 bases, leaving 12 bases between the germline ends. Germline assignment: CDR1 LGHDT and CDR2 YNNKEL (reference sequence). CDR3: CASSHTGRSSYEQYF. The CDR3 DNA reads as TGTGCCAGCAGCCACACAGGACGGAGCTCCTACGAGCAGTACTTC.

CDR3 nucleotides: TGTGCCAGAAGCCGTCCGGGACTAGCGGGAGTAGAGCAGTTCTTC. This sequence encodes CARSRPGLAGVEQFF. J is TRBJ2-1 and V is TRBV5-3; TRBD2 matches at 14 bases. TRBV5-3 is identified as an open reading frame with a role that is uncertain. The V gene end was trimmed by 4 bases and the J gene end by 10 bases; junction bases not matched to a gene: 7. The length of the CDR3 is 15 residues.

This rearrangement joins TRBV19 to TRBJ2-7, with TRBD2 identical over 7 bases. The CDR3 has 16 residues. The ends lost 4 bases at V and 5 bases at J; junction bases unmatched: 14. Germline values: CDR1 LNHDA, CDR2 SQIVND (reference sequence). The CDR3, as DNA: TGTGCCAGTAGTACCCCTAGGTGGCGGGAGTTGAACGAGCAGTACTTC. Translated, it gives CASSTPRWRELNEQYF.

The rearrangement uses TRBV4-1 and TRBJ1-1; 7 bases match TRBD1. CDR1 MGHRA and CDR2 YSYEKL come from the germline V gene. The CDR3 covers 13 residues. V lost 2 bases, J lost 4 bases, and 1 base stayed unmatched. The CDR3 coding sequence is TGCGCCAGCAGCCAAAACAGGGGCACTGAAGCTTTCTTT. It codes for CASSQNRGTEAFF.

The chain is built from TRBV6-5 and TRBJ2-1; 8 nucleotides agree with TRBD1. The CDR3 spans 13 residues. CDR1 is MNHEY, CDR2 SVGAGI, per germline. With V trimmed by 8 bases and J by 7 bases, 7 bases remained unmatched. In DNA, the CDR3 is TGTGCCAGCGTGGGACAGGCTAATAATGAGCAGTTCTTC. This codes for CASVGQANNEQFF.